This TCR beta chain was profiled in a study of blood T cell repertoires in COVID-19. Study overall: COVID-19 samples from acute and convalescent phases originated in the United States, Italy and Spain.

Participants' reported clinical history set cohort assignment. Resolution of symptoms, clearance, or two negative PCRs was present in recovered Cohort 3 donors. The CDR3 sequence is 20 residues long. Generated by immunoSEQ multiplex PCR, the TCRdb table keeps only in-frame clones and is missing some. This table has 150,000 to 200,000 clones, 70% to 90% appearing once. The genes are TRBV21-1 and TRBJ1-1; the table's D call, TRBD1, was not checked against the DNA. TRBV21-1 corresponds to a pseudogene. Sequenced: PBMCs or T cells enriched from blood (not recorded which). This TCR was recovered from a man aged 40-49 years who had recovered from COVID-19. CDR3 region: CARIILDPRPSRDRAPEAFF. The DNA of the CDR3 is TGTGCCAGAATTATACTAGACCCAAGACCCAGCCGGGACAGGGCTCCTGAAGCTTTCTTT.